Included here is one TCR beta chain sequence, with context. Antigen: not known. The V end was cut by 5 bases, the J end by 8 bases, with 21 bases between. The CDR3 loop spans 15 amino acids. Germline CDR1 is SGHNT and CDR2 is YENEEA. The data originate from a study of siplizumab effects on memory and regulatory T cells. TCR templates numbering 75,000 to 100,000 were assayed per sample. This table comes from immunoSEQ multiplex PCR, and its TCRdb copy is limited to in-frame clones, with some not included. The sample records over 70,000 clones, around 89% being singletons. Study-wide results and caveats: Roughly 75-95% of proliferating CD4+ or CD8+ clones defied assignment to a naive or memory phenotype. No functional test confirmed suppression by proliferating siplizumab-culture Tregs.

The rearrangement joins TRBV11-3 to TRBJ1-1, with D possibly TRBD1 on 6 matching bases. The sequence came from a human donor in good health. The sample comprised CD4+ T cells sorted from blood. CDR3 loop: CASSANKPIRGEAFF. CDR3 in DNA: TGTGCCAGCAGCGCCAATAAACCTATCAGGGGCGAAGCTTTCTTT.